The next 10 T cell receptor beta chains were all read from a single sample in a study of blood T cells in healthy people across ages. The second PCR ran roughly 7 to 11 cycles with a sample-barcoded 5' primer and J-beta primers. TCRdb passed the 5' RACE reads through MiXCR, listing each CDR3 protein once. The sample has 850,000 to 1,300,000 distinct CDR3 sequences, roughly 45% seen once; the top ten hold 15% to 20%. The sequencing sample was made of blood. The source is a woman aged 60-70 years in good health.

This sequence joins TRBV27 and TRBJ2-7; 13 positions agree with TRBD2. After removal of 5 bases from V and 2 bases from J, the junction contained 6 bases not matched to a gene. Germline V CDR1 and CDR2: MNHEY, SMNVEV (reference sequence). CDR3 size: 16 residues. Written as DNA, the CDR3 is TGTGCCAGCAGTCCTCCGGGACTAGCGGGGCCCTACGAGCAGTACTTC. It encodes CASSPPGLAGPYEQYF.

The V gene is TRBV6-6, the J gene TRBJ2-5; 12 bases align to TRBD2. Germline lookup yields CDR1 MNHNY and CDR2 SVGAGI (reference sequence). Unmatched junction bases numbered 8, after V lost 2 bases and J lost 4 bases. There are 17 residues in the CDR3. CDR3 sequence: CASSYRQRTSGIETQYF. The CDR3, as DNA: TGTGCCAGCAGTTACCGACAGAGGACTAGCGGGATAGAGACCCAGTACTTC.

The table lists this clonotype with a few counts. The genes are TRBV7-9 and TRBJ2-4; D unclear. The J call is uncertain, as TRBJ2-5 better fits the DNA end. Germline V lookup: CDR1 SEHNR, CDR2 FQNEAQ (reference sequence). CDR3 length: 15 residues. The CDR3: CASSRDTSPQETQYF. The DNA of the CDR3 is TGTGCCAGCAGCCGAGATACATCCCCGCAAGAGACCCAGTACTTC.

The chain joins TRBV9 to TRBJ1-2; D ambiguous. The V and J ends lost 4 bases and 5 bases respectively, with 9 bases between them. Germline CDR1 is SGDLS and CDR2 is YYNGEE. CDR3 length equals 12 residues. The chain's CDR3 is CASSTGRYGYTF. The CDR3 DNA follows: TGTGCCAGCAGCACCGGACGATATGGCTACACCTTC.

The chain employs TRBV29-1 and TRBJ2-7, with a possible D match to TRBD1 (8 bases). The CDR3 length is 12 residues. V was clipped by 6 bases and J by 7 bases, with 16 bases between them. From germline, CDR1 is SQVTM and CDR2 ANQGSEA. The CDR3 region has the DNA TGCAGCGTACAGGGGGGGTCCTGGGAGCAGTACTTC. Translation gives CSVQGGSWEQYF.

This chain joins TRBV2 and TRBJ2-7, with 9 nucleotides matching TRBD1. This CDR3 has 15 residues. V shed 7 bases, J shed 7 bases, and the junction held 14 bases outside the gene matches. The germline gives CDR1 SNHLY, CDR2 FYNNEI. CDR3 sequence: CASIPGQGQYNEQYF. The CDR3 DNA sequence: TGTGCCAGCATCCCGGGACAGGGCCAATACAATGAGCAGTACTTC.

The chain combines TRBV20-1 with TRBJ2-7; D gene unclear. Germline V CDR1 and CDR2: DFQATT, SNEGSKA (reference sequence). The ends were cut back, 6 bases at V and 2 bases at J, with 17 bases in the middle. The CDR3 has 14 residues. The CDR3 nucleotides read TGCAGTGCCGTTTCCCAGGAGACCGCCTACGAGCAGTACTTC. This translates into CSAVSQETAYEQYF.

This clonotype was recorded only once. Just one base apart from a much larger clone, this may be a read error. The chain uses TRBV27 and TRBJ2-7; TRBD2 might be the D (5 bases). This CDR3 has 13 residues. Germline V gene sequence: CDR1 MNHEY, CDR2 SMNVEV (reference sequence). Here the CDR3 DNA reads TGTGCCGGCAGTCCGCAAGGACTCTACGAGCAGTACTTC. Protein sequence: CAGSPQGLYEQYF.

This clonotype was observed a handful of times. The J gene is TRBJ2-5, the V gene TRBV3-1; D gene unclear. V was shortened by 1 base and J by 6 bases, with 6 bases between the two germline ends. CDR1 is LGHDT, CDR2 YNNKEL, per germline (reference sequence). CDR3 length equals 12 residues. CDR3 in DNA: TGTGCCAGCAGCCAAGGCGGACAGACCCAGTACTTC. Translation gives CASSQGGQTQYF.

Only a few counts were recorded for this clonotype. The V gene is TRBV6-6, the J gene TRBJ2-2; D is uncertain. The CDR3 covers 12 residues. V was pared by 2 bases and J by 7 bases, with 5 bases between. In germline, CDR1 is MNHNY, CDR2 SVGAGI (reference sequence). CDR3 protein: CASSYAGGELFF. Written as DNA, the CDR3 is TGTGCCAGCAGTTACGCTGGCGGGGAGCTGTTTTTT.